Reported below is one T cell receptor (beta chain). The entry originates in a study of T cells after yellow fever vaccination. Trimming took 6 bases from V and 3 from J; bases not matched to a gene: 15. This CDR3 contains 17 residues. Germline CDR1 DFQATT, CDR2 SNEGSKA (reference sequence). TCRdb processed the 5' RACE reads anew with MiXCR; each CDR3 protein has one entry. Of 300,000 or so distinct CDR3 sequences listed, 13% are singletons. V gene TRBV20-1 combines with J gene TRBJ2-1, with 9 nucleotides matching TRBD2. The receptor was derived from a man between 25 and 39 years old who received the YFV17D yellow fever vaccine. The input for sequencing was CD4+ T cells sorted from PBMCs, taken 45 days after the yellow fever booster vaccination. In nucleotides, the CDR3 is TGCAGTGCCACTACAGGGCGGGGTAGCGGGAGCTACAATGAGCAGTTCTTC. Residues: CSATTGRGSGSYNEQFF.